This T cell receptor (beta chain) originates from a study of neurological immune-mediated disorders (dated by TCRdb to the late 2010s). Context from the whole study: Of the approximately 35 multiple sclerosis patients, 31 had relapsing-remitting MS and 3 had secondary progressive MS. Peripheral blood TCR-beta repertoires from patients with HTLV-I-associated myelopathy (HAM/TSP), patients with multiple sclerosis, and healthy controls were compared in the study using UMI-based sequencing. The 85 to 110 TCR-beta libraries included longitudinal samples, technical triplicates and paired sorted CD4+ and CD8+ T-cell subsets alongside PBMC samples. Of the approximately 66 subjects in the cohort, around 14 were HAM/TSP patients, about 35 were multiple sclerosis patients, and around 20 were healthy controls.

In its sample, this clonotype was seen many times. Its antigen is unknown. Base-call qualities are not available, and no considerably larger clone is one nucleotide away. Points the paper makes about the study in general: The highest TCR clonal expansion was observed in HAM/TSP patients, whereas the lowest was observed in MS patients, even when compared with healthy controls. No association of the MS cluster with clinical or MRI features was observed, and the need for larger cohorts was stated by the authors. Repertoires from 18 of 34 MS patients were grouped by phylogenetic analysis into a cluster of related CDR3 sequences, suggesting a possible repertoire-level signature. No identical CDR3 amino acid sequences were found to be shared among expanded clones across subjects, suggesting that TCR-beta repertoires were private in all groups.

For unsorted PBMC libraries, 2 million PBMCs were used after storage in RNAlater at -80 degrees C until RNA extraction. Multiple sclerosis patients were enrolled in a US clinical protocol under which disease progression was evaluated by magnetic resonance imaging. Peripheral blood was subjected to Ficoll-Hypaque density gradient centrifugation to isolate PBMCs, which were then cryopreserved in liquid nitrogen. To synthesize cDNA, template-switch 5'RACE was performed with a primer carrying a 10-nucleotide random unique molecular identifier so that each TCR transcript was tagged. Every sequencing run yielded over 160 million TCR-beta sequences covering 15-18 subjects. Total RNA was extracted with the RNeasy kit. TCR-beta VDJ regions were amplified with primers for the TCR constant region and the 5'RACE anchor, using the KAPA Real-time Library Amplification kit. Sample indexes and Illumina adaptors were added in a first PCR, and a second PCR then increased library yield. After purification with Ampure beads, the TCR product of roughly 650 bp was size-selected on a 2% E-gel SizeSelection system. Before pooling, library quality was checked on a Bioanalyzer, concentration was measured with Qubit, and libraries were quantified with the Kapa Library Quantification kit. An Illumina HiSeq 2500 sequenced the libraries paired-end 2 x 150 bp. To increase sequence diversity, about 25-31% phiX was spiked into each library pool. The authors' analysis ran thus. The quality-filtered reads were processed with the UMI-based MiGEC pipeline, whose error correction step removed more than 80% of the raw TCR sequences. IMGT germline references were used for aligning VDJ genes, and each clonotype was defined as a unique CDR3 amino acid sequence together with its V-J genes. VDJtools evaluated clonal expansion, Shannon diversity and CDR3 relatedness (CalcPairwiseDistances, ClusterSamples); CLCbio workbench built phylogenetic trees. Using coefficient-of-variation modelling across technical triplicates, the study counted a clone as expanded if it had at least 8 unique UMIs. The public reads were reprocessed in TCRdb via fastp at Q25 and MiXCR, keeping in-frame beta chains. Rows merge per CDR3 protein into single entries with the most common DNA and genes. The V and J calls, along with clone size, are taken from TCRdb and not from the paper's own processing. A total of 65,000 to 90,000 distinct CDR3 sequences appear in this sample, approximately 5% of them only once. Together, the top ten hold about 2% of the sample.

Source material: PBMCs. This TCR was recovered from a woman aged 30 to 39 with multiple sclerosis.

This receptor carries the CDR3 CASSLGGENIQYF. The DNA is TGCGCCAGCAGCTTGGGCGGAGAAAACATTCAGTACTTC. The rearranged segments are TRBV5-1 and TRBJ2-4; no confident D gene assignment can be made. CDR1 and CDR2 (SGHRS, YFSETQ) derive from the germline V gene. Including the terminal cysteine and phenylalanine, the CDR3 comprises 13 residues. The CDR3 DNA has 39 bases and is translated from base 1. Between the V and J ends, shortened by 0 bases and 5 bases respectively, the junction contains 6 bases.